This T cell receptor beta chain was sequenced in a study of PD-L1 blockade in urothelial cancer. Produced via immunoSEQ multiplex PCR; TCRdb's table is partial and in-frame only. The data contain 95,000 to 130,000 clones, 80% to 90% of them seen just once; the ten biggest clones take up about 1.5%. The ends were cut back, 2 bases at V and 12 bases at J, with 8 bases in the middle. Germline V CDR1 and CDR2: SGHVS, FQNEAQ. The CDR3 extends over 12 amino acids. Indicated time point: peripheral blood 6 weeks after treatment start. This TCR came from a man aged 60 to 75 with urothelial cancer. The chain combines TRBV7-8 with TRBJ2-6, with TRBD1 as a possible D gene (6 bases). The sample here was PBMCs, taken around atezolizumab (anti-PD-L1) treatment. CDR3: CASSLLGGVLTF. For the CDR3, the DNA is TGTGCCAGCAGCTTATTAGGGGGCGTCCTGACTTTC.